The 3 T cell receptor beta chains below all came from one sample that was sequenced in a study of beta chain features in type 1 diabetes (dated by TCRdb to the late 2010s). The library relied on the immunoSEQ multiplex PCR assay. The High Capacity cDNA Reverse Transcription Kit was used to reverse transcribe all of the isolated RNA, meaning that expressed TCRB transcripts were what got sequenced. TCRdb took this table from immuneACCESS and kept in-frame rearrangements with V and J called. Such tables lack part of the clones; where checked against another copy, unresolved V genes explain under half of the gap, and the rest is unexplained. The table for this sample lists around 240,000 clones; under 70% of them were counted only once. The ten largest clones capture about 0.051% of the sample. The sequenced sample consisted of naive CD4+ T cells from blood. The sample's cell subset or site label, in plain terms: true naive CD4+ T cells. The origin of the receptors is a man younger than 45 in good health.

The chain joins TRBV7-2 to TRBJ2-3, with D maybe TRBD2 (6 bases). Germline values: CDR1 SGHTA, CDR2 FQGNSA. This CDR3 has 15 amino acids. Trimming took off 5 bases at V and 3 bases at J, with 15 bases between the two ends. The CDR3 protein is CASSPGGARTDTQYF. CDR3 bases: TGTGCCAGCAGCCCCGGGGGAGCCAGGACAGATACGCAGTATTTT.

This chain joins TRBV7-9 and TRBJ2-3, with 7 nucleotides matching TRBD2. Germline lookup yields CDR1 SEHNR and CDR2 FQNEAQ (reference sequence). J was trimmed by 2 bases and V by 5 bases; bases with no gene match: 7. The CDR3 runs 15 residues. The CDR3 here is CASSAASGITDTQYF. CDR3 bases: TGTGCCAGCAGCGCCGCGAGCGGGATCACAGATACGCAGTATTTT.

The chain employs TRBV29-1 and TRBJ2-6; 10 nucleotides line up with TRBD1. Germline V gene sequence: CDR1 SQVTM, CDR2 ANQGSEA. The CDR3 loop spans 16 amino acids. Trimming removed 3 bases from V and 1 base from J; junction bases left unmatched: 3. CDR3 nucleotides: TGCAGCGTTGAGGGACAGGGGAGTTCTGGGGCCAACGTCCTGACTTTC. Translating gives CSVEGQGSSGANVLTF.